This TCR beta chain was documented in a study of blood T cell repertoires in COVID-19. V was pared by 4 bases and J by 2 bases, with 4 bases of the junction left unmatched. Looked up from germline, CDR1 is MNHNS and CDR2 is SASEGT. The CDR3 is 16 residues long. The Seattle patients joined while their infection was active and were tracked longitudinally afterward. Profiling relied on immunoSEQ multiplex PCR, and the TCRdb table lists in-frame clones only, not all of them. Among around 340,000 clones listed, 75% to 90% were seen once. The clonotype was recovered from a woman in her fifties or sixties with COVID-19, enrolled during active disease. J is TRBJ2-6 and V is TRBV6-1; 8 bases agree with TRBD1. The material sequenced was peripheral blood. The CDR3: CASSALRGPGANVLTF. CDR3 bases: TGTGCCAGCAGTGCCCTCAGGGGGCCTGGGGCCAACGTCCTGACTTTC.